Following are 2 T cell receptor beta chains from one sample sequenced in a study of metastatic and nonmetastatic thyroid tumors (dated by TCRdb to 2020 to 2021). Before undergoing thyroid surgery, none of the patients had been given any kind of treatment. The library was produced with PCR. The instrument was an Illumina HiSeq 4000. TCRdb ran its own pipeline on the public reads, namely fastp trimming at Q25 and MiXCR clone calling, and kept in-frame beta chains. This sample holds about 30,000 clones; roughly 25% were observed only once. More than 8% of the sample comes from the top ten. The sequencing sample was made of blood. The origin of the receptors is a female donor with papillary thyroid cancer or a benign thyroid nodule (not recorded which). Some clones in this sample may be carry-over from other donors' samples.

This clone was recorded many times. The rearrangement uses TRBV3-1 and TRBJ1-3; no clear D. V was pared by 5 bases and J by 4 bases, with 6 bases between. Germline V gene lookup returns CDR1 LGHDT and CDR2 YNNKEL (reference sequence). The CDR3 spans 12 residues. The CDR3 is CASSATGNTIYF. DNA of the CDR3: TGTGCCAGCAGCGCAACAGGAAACACCATATATTTT.

This clone has just a few counts. A much larger clone differs by one base, so this may be a read error. The chain has TRBV29-1 and TRBJ2-7; a weak D match, TRBD2 (5 bases). Germline CDR1 reads SQVTM; CDR2 reads ANQGSEA. CDR3 length equals 12 residues. This CDR3 is CSVDLDDYDQYF. CDR3 sequence (DNA): TGCAGCGTTGATCTAGATGACTACGATCAGTACTTC.